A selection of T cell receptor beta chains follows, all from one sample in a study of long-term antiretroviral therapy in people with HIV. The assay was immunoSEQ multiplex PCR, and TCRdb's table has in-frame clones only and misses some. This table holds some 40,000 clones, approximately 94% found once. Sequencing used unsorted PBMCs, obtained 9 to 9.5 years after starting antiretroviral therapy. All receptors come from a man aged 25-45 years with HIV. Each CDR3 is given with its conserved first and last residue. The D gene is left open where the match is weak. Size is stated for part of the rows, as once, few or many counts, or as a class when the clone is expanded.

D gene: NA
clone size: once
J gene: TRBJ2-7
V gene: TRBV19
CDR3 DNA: TGTGCCAGTAGCCATGCCAGGTCCAGGGGTAGCGAGCAGTACTTC
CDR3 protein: CASSHARSRGSEQYF

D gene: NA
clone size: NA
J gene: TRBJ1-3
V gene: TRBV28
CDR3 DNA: TGTGCCAGCAGTTTATACAGGGACATCTCTGGAAACACCATATATTTT
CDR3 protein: CASSLYRDISGNTIYF

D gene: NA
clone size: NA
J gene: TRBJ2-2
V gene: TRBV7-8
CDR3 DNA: TGTGCCAGCAGCTTAGGGGAGTGGAACACCGGGGAGCTGTTTTTT
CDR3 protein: CASSLGEWNTGELFF

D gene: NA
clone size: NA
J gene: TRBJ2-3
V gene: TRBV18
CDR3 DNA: TGTGCCAGCTCACCCTATCCCTTGGATAGCACAGATACGCAGTATTTT
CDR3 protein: CASSPYPLDSTDTQYF

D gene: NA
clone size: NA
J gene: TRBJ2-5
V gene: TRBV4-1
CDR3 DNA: TGCGCCAGCAGCCAGGCCGGTGGGACGGAAGAGACCCAGTACTTC
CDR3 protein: CASSQAGGTEETQYF

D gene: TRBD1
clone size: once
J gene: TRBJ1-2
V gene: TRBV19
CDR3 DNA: TGTGCCAGTAGCTCCAGCGGGACAGGGAACTATGGCTACACCTTC
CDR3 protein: CASSSSGTGNYGYTF

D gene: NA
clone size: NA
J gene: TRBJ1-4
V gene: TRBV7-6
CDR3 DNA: TGTGCCAGCAGTCCAATCCGGGGGGGTAATGAAAAACTGTTTTTT
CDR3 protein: CASSPIRGGNEKLFF

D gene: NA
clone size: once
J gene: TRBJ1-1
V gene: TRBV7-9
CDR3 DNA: TGTGCCAGCAGCTGGACCGGCACTGAAGCTTTCTTT
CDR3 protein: CASSWTGTEAFF

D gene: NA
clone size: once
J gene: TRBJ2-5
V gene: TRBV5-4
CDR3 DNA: TGTGCCAGCAGCTTGGGGGGGAGACCCCAAGAGACCCAGTACTTC
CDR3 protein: CASSLGGRPQETQYF

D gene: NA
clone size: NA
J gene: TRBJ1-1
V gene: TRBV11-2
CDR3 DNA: TGTGCCAGCAGATGGGGGGGTGACACTGAAGCTTTCTTT
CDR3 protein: CASRWGGDTEAFF

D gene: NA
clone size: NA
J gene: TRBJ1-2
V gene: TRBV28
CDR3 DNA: TGTGCCAGCAGTTTTAGCAAGATCATCGTGCATGGCTACACCTTC
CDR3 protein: CASSFSKIIVHGYTF

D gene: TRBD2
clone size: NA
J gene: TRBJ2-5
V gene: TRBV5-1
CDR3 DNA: TGCGCCAGCAGCTTGGGTCAGACTAGCCGGTCAGAGACCCAGTACTTC
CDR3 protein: CASSLGQTSRSETQYF

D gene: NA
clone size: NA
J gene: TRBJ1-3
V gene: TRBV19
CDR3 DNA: TGTGCCAGTAGTGAAAGGGATGTCCGCTCTGGAAACACCATATATTTT
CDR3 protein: CASSERDVRSGNTIYF

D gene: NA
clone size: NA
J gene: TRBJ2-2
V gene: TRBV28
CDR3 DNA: TGTGCCAGCAGTATTTCAGGAGGGGCAAACACCGGGGAGCTGTTTTTT
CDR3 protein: CASSISGGANTGELFF

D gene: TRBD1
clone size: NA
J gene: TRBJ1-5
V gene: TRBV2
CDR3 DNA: TGTGCCAGCAGTGACCGGACAGGGGGCCTTCAGCCCCAGCATTTT
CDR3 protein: CASSDRTGGLQPQHF

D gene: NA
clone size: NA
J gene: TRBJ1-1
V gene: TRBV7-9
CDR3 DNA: TGTGCCAGCAGCGCTCAGGACGAAAGGACTGAAGCTTTCTTT
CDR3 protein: CASSAQDERTEAFF

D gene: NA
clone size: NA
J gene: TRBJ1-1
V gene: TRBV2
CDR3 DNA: TGTGCCAGCAGTGAAGGTTCCCCACGGAACCTCCTGACTAAAGCTTTCTTT
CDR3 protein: CASSEGSPRNLLTKAFF

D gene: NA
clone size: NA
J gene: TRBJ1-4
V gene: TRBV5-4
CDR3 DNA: TGTGCCAGCAGCGCCGGGATTACAGATGAAAAACTGTTTTTT
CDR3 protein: CASSAGITDEKLFF

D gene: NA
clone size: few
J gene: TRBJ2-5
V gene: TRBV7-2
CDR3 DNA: TGTGCCAGCAGCTTGTTAACCAGGGAAGAGACCCAGTACTTC
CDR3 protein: CASSLLTREETQYF

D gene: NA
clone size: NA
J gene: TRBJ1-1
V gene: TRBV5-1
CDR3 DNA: TGCGCCAGCAGCTCCTCCGGGGCGCTTTTGCCCCACACTGAAGCTTTCTTT
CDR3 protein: CASSSSGALLPHTEAFF

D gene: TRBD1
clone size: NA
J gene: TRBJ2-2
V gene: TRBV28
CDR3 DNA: TGTGCCAGCAGTTTGATCCGACAGGGTAGCGGGGAGCTGTTTTTT
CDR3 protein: CASSLIRQGSGELFF

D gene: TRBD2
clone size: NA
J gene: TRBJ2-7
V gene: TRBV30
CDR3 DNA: TGTGCCTGGAACATAAACGGGGGAGGGGACGAGCAGTACTTC
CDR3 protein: CAWNINGGGDEQYF

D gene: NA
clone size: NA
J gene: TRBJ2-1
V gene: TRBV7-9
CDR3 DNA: TGTGCCAGCAGCCCGGTTGGGGTTGAGCAGTTCTTC
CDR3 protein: CASSPVGVEQFF

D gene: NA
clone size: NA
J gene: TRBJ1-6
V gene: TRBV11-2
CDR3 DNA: TGTGCCAGCAGCACCCAACCGAATTCACCCCTCCACTTT
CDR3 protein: CASSTQPNSPLHF

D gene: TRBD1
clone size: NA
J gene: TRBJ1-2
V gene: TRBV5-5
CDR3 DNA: TGTGCCAGCAGCTTGGAAGCAGGGGGGCATGGCTACACCTTC
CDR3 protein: CASSLEAGGHGYTF

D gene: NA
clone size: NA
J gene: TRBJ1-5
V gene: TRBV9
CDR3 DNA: TGTGCCAGCAGCGTTTCAGGGGACAATCAGCCCCAGCATTTT
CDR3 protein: CASSVSGDNQPQHF

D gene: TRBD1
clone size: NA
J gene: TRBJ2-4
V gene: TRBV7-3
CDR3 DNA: TGTGCCAGCAGCCCCCCGGACAGGCCAAACATTCAGTACTTC
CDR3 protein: CASSPPDRPNIQYF

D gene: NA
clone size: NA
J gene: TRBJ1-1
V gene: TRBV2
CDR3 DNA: TGTGCCAGCAGTGCGGACGGAGGGAACACTGAAGCTTTCTTT
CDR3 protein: CASSADGGNTEAFF

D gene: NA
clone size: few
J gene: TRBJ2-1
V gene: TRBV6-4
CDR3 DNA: TGTGCCAGCAGGGCCTCGATCGGGGCGTTCAATGAGCAGTTCTTC
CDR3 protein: CASRASIGAFNEQFF